Below are 30 T cell receptor beta chains sequenced from a single sample in a study of T cells after somatic rescue of genetic block. Assay used: immunoSEQ multiplex PCR; TCRdb lists only in-frame clones, some missing. The sample gives more than 9,500 clones, around 74% of which show up once; about 22% is in the top ten. Sequences were obtained from peripheral blood mononuclear cells (PBMCs). The receptors come from a boy younger than 18.

The V call is TRBV5-1, the J call TRBJ2-5; a weak D match, TRBD1 (6 bases). The DNA end is a closer match to TRBJ2-7, so the J assignment may be wrong. The length of the CDR3 is 15 residues. Germline lookup yields CDR1 SGHRS and CDR2 YFSETQ. The DNA of the CDR3 is TGCGCCAGCAGCTTACTGACAGGACGCGCCGGCGAGCAGTACTTC. Translating it yields CASSLLTGRAGEQYF.

The V and J genes are TRBV30 and TRBJ1-5, with a weak D call TRBD1 (6 bases). V lost 0 bases and J 0 bases, leaving 15 bases between the germline ends. This CDR3 contains 17 residues. Germline loops: CDR1 GTSNPN, CDR2 SVGIG (reference sequence). The chain's CDR3 is CAWSVVGRGGSNQPQHF. The CDR3 bases are TGTGCCTGGAGTGTGGTGGGCAGGGGCGGTAGCAATCAGCCCCAGCATTTT.

Comment on this clone: Germline and junction disagree at one end, which may indicate a read error. The chain links TRBV5-1 to TRBJ2-5; D not certain. The CDR3 has 15 amino acids. Per germline, CDR1 SGHRS and CDR2 YFSETQ. The CDR3 sequence: CASRLVTKYQETQYF. Written as DNA, the CDR3 is TGCGCCAGCAGATTGGTTACAAAGTACCAAGAGACCCAGTACTTC. The full variable domain, in which reference TRBV5-1 and TRBJ2-5 provide the parts outside the CDR3, is KAGVTQTPRYLIKTRGQQVTLSCSPISGHRSVSWYQQTPGQGLQFLFEYFSETQRNKGNFPGRFSGRQFSNSRSEMNVSTLELGDSALYLCASRLVTKYQETQYFGPGTRLLVL.

The chain employs TRBV18 and TRBJ2-7, with D possibly matching TRBD1 (6 bases). From germline, CDR1 is KGHSH and CDR2 LQKENI. Trimming left V 5 bases short and J 7 bases short, with 15 bases between. The CDR3 runs 13 residues. This chain's CDR3 is CASSSRQVGEQYF. CDR3 in DNA: TGTGCCAGCTCATCTCGACAGGTCGGTGAGCAGTACTTC.

The rearrangement joins TRBV30 to TRBJ2-7; 8 bases fit TRBD1. Germline-derived CDR1 and CDR2 are GTSNPN and SVGIG (reference sequence). The CDR3 consists of 12 residues. The junction had 2 bases not matched to a gene; V was cut back by 5 bases and J by 2 bases. Here the CDR3 DNA reads TGTGCCTGGGGACAGGGCCCCTACGAGCAGTACTTC. Translating gives CAWGQGPYEQYF.

V and J are TRBV11-1 and TRBJ2-1; D unclear. The CDR3 runs to 14 residues. V was shortened by 2 bases and J by 7 bases, with 12 bases between the two germline ends. Germline V CDR1 and CDR2: SGHAT, FQDESV (reference sequence). The CDR3 bases are TGTGCCAGCAGCTTAAGAATTAGGCCTAATGAGCAGTTCTTC. This sequence encodes CASSLRIRPNEQFF.

The chain carries TRBV5-1 and TRBJ2-7; 9 bases align to TRBD2. V trimming: 4 bases; J trimming: 0 bases; junction bases outside the gene matches: 5. This CDR3 contains 15 residues. Looked up from germline, CDR1 is SGHRS and CDR2 is YFSETQ. The CDR3 reads CASSPLAGSSYEQYF. CDR3 sequence (DNA): TGCGCCAGCAGCCCCCTAGCGGGAAGCTCCTACGAGCAGTACTTC.

This rearrangement joins TRBV2 to TRBJ2-3; D is ambiguous. The CDR3 loop spans 13 amino acids. Trimming removed 2 bases from V and 1 base from J, with 4 bases in between. Looked up from germline, CDR1 is SNHLY and CDR2 is FYNNEI. The CDR3 coding sequence is TGTGCCAGCAGTGAAAGCGGCACAGATACGCAGTATTTT. Its translation: CASSESGTDTQYF.

This chain connects TRBV18 to TRBJ2-7; 7 bases are a match to TRBD1. CDR1 and CDR2 (germline): KGHSH, LQKENI. V lost 6 bases, J lost 5 bases, and 10 bases stayed unmatched. This CDR3 region has 14 residues. CDR3 sequence reads: CASSPGQMTHEQYF. CDR3 DNA: TGTGCCAGCTCGCCGGGACAGATGACCCACGAGCAGTACTTC. Full variable domain (remainder filled in from reference TRBV18 and TRBJ2-7): NAGVMQNPRHLVRRRGQEARLRCSPMKGHSHVYWYRQLPEEGLKFMVYLQKENIIDESGMPKERFSAEFPKEGPSILRIQQVVRGDSAAYFCASSPGQMTHEQYFGPGTRLTVT.

V and J are TRBV7-9 and TRBJ2-4; D not certain. Trimming took off 1 base at V and 0 bases at J, with 10 bases between the two ends. CDR1 SEHNR and CDR2 FQNEAQ come from the germline V gene (reference sequence). The CDR3 consists of 16 residues. CDR3 sequence: CASSLVTGLAKNIQYF. CDR3 sequence (DNA): TGTGCCAGCAGCTTAGTGACGGGTCTAGCCAAAAACATTCAGTACTTC.

The sample holds a few counts of this clone. The chain is built from TRBV30 and TRBJ2-3; 9 nucleotides agree with TRBD2. The germline gives CDR1 GTSNPN, CDR2 SVGIG (reference sequence). J was trimmed by 0 bases and V by 3 bases; bases with no gene match: 4. CDR3 length: 15 residues. The CDR3 nucleotides are TGTGCCTGGAGCTCTAGCGGGGTTAGCACAGATACGCAGTATTTT. This translates into CAWSSSGVSTDTQYF.

This chain's CDR3 is CASSFWTSGGREQFF. DNA of the CDR3: TGCGCCAGCAGCTTCTGGACTAGCGGGGGGCGTGAGCAGTTCTTC. The chain is built from TRBV5-1 and TRBJ2-1, with TRBD2 identical over 14 bases. V was clipped by 2 bases and J by 9 bases; unmatched bases: 4. The length of the CDR3 is 15 residues. CDR1 is SGHRS and CDR2 is YFSETQ in the germline V gene.

The chain couples TRBV11-2 to TRBJ1-5; the match to TRBD1 covers 7 bases. With 5 bases clipped from V and 0 bases from J, the junction kept 7 bases outside the gene matches. The CDR3 spans 16 residues. The V gene's germline CDR1 is SGHAT and CDR2 FQNNGV. In nucleotides, the CDR3 is TGTGCCAGCAGCCCGGGACAGAGGTATAGCAATCAGCCCCAGCATTTT. As protein: CASSPGQRYSNQPQHF.

This clone was counted only a few times. The J gene is TRBJ2-2, the V gene TRBV9, with no clear D. The V gene lost 1 base and the J gene lost 0 bases, with 1 base spanning the gap. Germline V lookup: CDR1 SGDLS, CDR2 YYNGEE. This CDR3 has 13 amino acids. In DNA form, the CDR3 reads TGTGCCAGCAGCGTAACGAACACCGGGGAGCTGTTTTTT. It encodes CASSVTNTGELFF. The full variable domain, rest sourced from reference TRBV9 and TRBJ2-2, is DSGVTQTPKHLITATGQRVTLRCSPRSGDLSVYWYQQSLDQGLQFLIQYYNGEERAKGNILERFSAQQFPDLHSELNLSSLELGDSALYFCASSVTNTGELFFGEGSRLTVL.

This clone was counted only a few times. The V and J genes are TRBV7-3 and TRBJ2-1, with 10 bases lining up with TRBD2. The CDR3 has 15 residues. V lost 2 bases to trimming and J lost 6 bases; unmatched junction nucleotides: 4. Germline V CDR1 and CDR2: SGHTA, FQGTGA. This CDR3 reads CASSLRLAGVNEQFF. The CDR3, as DNA: TGTGCCAGCAGCTTACGTCTAGCGGGAGTCAATGAGCAGTTCTTC.

In the case of this clone: One end of the junction does not line up with germline, which may come from a read error. The rearrangement uses TRBV5-5 and TRBJ2-7; 8 positions agree with TRBD1. CDR3 length: 16 residues. Germline values: CDR1 SGHKS, CDR2 YYEKEE (reference sequence). The CDR3 here is CASRLGPGTGSYEQYF. For the CDR3, the DNA is TGTGCCAGCAGGTTGGGCCCCGGGACAGGTTCCTACGAGCAGTACTTC.

This clone occurred a few times. V and J are TRBV6-1 and TRBJ2-5, with TRBD2 matching over 10 bases. The CDR3 extends over 15 amino acids. The germline gives CDR1 MNHNS, CDR2 SASEGT. J lost 6 bases, V lost 4 bases, and 8 bases had no gene match. Here the CDR3 reads CASSAPSGGTKTQYF. In DNA form, the CDR3 reads TGTGCCAGCAGTGCTCCTAGCGGGGGAACCAAGACCCAGTACTTC.

The chain has TRBV6-1 and TRBJ2-7; D gene ambiguous. CDR3 length: 14 amino acids. V lost 8 bases, J lost 2 bases, and 16 bases lay in between. Germline lookup yields CDR1 MNHNS and CDR2 SASEGT. The CDR3 DNA follows: TGTGCCAGCTCCCCAAGGGCCGGCCCCTACGAGCAGTACTTC. Translated, it gives CASSPRAGPYEQYF.

This sequence joins TRBV11-2 and TRBJ2-2; unclear D gene. CDR3 length: 13 residues. V lost 2 bases and J 6 bases, leaving 7 bases between the germline ends. The germline gives CDR1 SGHAT, CDR2 FQNNGV. CDR3 bases: TGTGCCAGCAGCTTATTGAAATCCGGGGAGCTGTTTTTT. This codes for CASSLLKSGELFF.

The V gene is TRBV19, the J gene TRBJ2-3, with D possibly matching TRBD2 (6 bases). The ends were cut back, 5 bases at V and 7 bases at J, with 22 bases in the middle. CDR1 is LNHDA, CDR2 SQIVND, per germline (reference sequence). This CDR3 is built from 16 residues. CDR3 protein: CASSPRRLARPNTQYF. In nucleotides, the CDR3 is TGTGCCAGTAGTCCCCGGAGGCTAGCGAGACCAAATACGCAGTATTTT.

The chain's CDR3 is CASSPDRDEQYF. Written as DNA, the CDR3 is TGTGCCAGCTCCCCGGACAGGGACGAGCAGTACTTC. The chain is built from TRBV18 and TRBJ2-7, with 8 bases identical to TRBD1. Per germline, CDR1 KGHSH and CDR2 LQKENI. The CDR3 length is 12 residues. J lost 5 bases, V lost 6 bases, and 3 bases had no gene match.

This clone has just one count. The chain employs TRBV20-1 and TRBJ2-7; the D gene is possibly TRBD2 (5 bases). CDR3 length equals 10 residues. The V gene's germline CDR1 is DFQATT and CDR2 SNEGSKA (reference sequence). The V end lost 7 bases, the J end lost 7 bases, and 11 bases lay between the germline ends. In DNA, the CDR3 is TGCAGTGGGACCTCGGGAGAGCAGTACTTC. It is translated as CSGTSGEQYF.

CDR3: CASKQLNEQYF. CDR3 nucleotides: TGTGCCAGCAAACAGCTCAACGAGCAGTACTTC. V gene TRBV2 combines with J gene TRBJ2-7; no clear D gene. Germline CDR1 is SNHLY and CDR2 is FYNNEI. The CDR3 has 11 amino acids. V was cut by 7 bases and J by 5 bases, with 9 bases left in between.

V is TRBV13 and J is TRBJ1-2; D is unresolved. Germline V gives CDR1 PRHDT, CDR2 FYEKMQ (reference sequence). V was clipped by 0 bases and J by 0 bases, with 17 bases between them. This CDR3 spans 18 amino acids. The CDR3 here is CASSLGRGLVYPNYGYTF. As DNA, the CDR3 is TGTGCCAGCAGCTTAGGCCGGGGTCTAGTCTATCCTAACTATGGCTACACCTTC.

CDR3 in DNA: TGCGCCAGCAGCCCGACTAGCGGGAGGCCCTCCTACGAGCAGTACTTC. It translates to CASSPTSGRPSYEQYF. V and J are TRBV5-1 and TRBJ2-7; TRBD2 agrees at 13 bases. V lost 4 bases and J lost 0; bases outside the gene matches: 4. This CDR3 comprises 16 residues. Germline V gene lookup returns CDR1 SGHRS and CDR2 YFSETQ. The variable domain in full, with the rest retrieved from reference TRBV5-1 and TRBJ2-7, is KAGVTQTPRYLIKTRGQQVTLSCSPISGHRSVSWYQQTPGQGLQFLFEYFSETQRNKGNFPGRFSGRQFSNSRSEMNVSTLELGDSALYLCASSPTSGRPSYEQYFGPGTRLTVT.

The chain employs TRBV5-1 and TRBJ2-5; D possibly uses TRBD1 or TRBD2 (6 bases each). V shed 5 bases and J shed 0 bases, with 17 bases lying between them. This CDR3 has 16 amino acids. Germline CDR1 SGHRS, CDR2 YFSETQ. CDR3: CASSRGPNGYQETQYF. Here the CDR3 DNA reads TGCGCCAGCAGTCGGGGGCCCAACGGATACCAAGAGACCCAGTACTTC.

The rearrangement joins TRBV29-1 to TRBJ1-1; D possibly corresponds to TRBD1 (5 bases). Trimming stripped 3 bases from V and 5 bases from J, with 13 bases between. The CDR3 has 13 residues. Germline loops: CDR1 SQVTM, CDR2 ANQGSEA. The CDR3 is CSVESGGRTEAFF. The CDR3 nucleotides are TGCAGCGTTGAGAGCGGGGGAAGGACTGAAGCTTTCTTT.

V gene TRBV13 combines with J gene TRBJ1-2; 8 nucleotides line up with TRBD1. This CDR3 is built from 15 residues. Germline V CDR1 and CDR2: PRHDT, FYEKMQ (reference sequence). V was pared by 5 bases and J by 4 bases, with 9 bases of the junction left unmatched. Here the CDR3 reads CASSASTGEPYGYTF. The DNA for the CDR3 is TGTGCCAGCAGCGCGTCGACAGGGGAACCCTATGGCTACACCTTC.

This clone was recorded a few times. The chain combines TRBV18 with TRBJ2-2; D is uncertain. V shed 0 bases and J shed 6 bases, with 8 bases lying between them. Germline V CDR1 and CDR2: KGHSH, LQKENI. CDR3 length equals 14 residues. The CDR3 bases are TGTGCCAGCTCACCACCCTCTCTCGCCGGGGAGCTGTTTTTT. Its translation: CASSPPSLAGELFF. Drawing the rest from reference TRBV18 and TRBJ2-2, the complete variable domain is NAGVMQNPRHLVRRRGQEARLRCSPMKGHSHVYWYRQLPEEGLKFMVYLQKENIIDESGMPKERFSAEFPKEGPSILRIQQVVRGDSAAYFCASSPPSLAGELFFGEGSRLTVL.

The chain couples TRBV27 to TRBJ2-1; 8 positions agree with TRBD2. V dropped 7 bases and J dropped 0; count of bases not matched to a gene: 17. Germline-derived CDR1 and CDR2 are MNHEY and SMNVEV (reference sequence). This CDR3 spans 19 amino acids. The CDR3 loop is CASTLGGAGASSSYNEQFF. The CDR3 DNA reads as TGTGCCAGCACCCTGGGGGGAGCGGGAGCTTCGAGCTCCTACAATGAGCAGTTCTTC.